This T cell receptor (beta chain) was sequenced in a study of blood T cell repertoires in COVID-19. In the study overall: Specimens from acute and convalescent COVID-19 originated in the United States, Italy and Spain. The cDNA or gDNA used as material had been derived from T cells, B-cell-depleted T cells, or PBMCs.

Original handling: Researchers report that nucleated cell counts were estimated from reference gene primer amplification. Generated by immunoSEQ multiplex PCR, the TCRdb table keeps only in-frame clones and is missing some. D and trimming come from the DNA, and the V and J calls and clone size come from that table. The table has 250,000 to 350,000 clones, 75% to 90% seen once; the top ten hold around an eighth. J gave up 4 bases and V 1 base, and 3 bases lay outside the gene matches. This CDR3 spans 17 amino acids. The germline V gene has CDR1 LGHNA and CDR2 YSLEER. The chain employs TRBV4-3 and TRBJ2-3; 15 nucleotides line up with TRBD2. Material for sequencing was peripheral blood. The clonotype originates from a woman aged 60-70 years with acute or convalescent COVID-19. In DNA, the CDR3 is TGCGCCAGCAGCCAAGCCGGGACTAGCGGGAGGTCAGATACGCAGTATTTT. Amino acids: CASSQAGTSGRSDTQYF.